This is a list of T cell receptor beta chains from one sample in a study of blood T cell repertoires in COVID-19. Here immunoSEQ multiplex PCR was the method, and the copy in TCRdb shows in-frame clones only, minus some. The repertoire holds about 77,000 clones, with more than 60% as singletons. Specimen: peripheral blood. The receptors derive from a man aged 55 to 70 with acute or convalescent COVID-19. The CDR3 runs from the conserved cysteine through the conserved F or W. Fields, in order: clone size, CDR3 length, D gene, V gene, J gene, CDR3 DNA, CDR3 protein. A D gene is named only where the DNA matches it firmly. Size is stated for part of the rows, as once, few or many counts, or as a class when the clone is expanded.

abundance: .
len: 15
d_gene: .
v_gene: TRBV9
j_gene: TRBJ2-7
CDR3nt: TGTGCCAGCAGCCCGTGGGACTCTACGGGCAACGAGCAGTACTTC
CDR3aa: CASSPWDSTGNEQYF

abundance: .
len: 16
d_gene: TRBD2
v_gene: TRBV11-3
j_gene: TRBJ2-3
CDR3nt: TGTGCCAGCAGCTTATTGAGTCTAGCGGGGGCAGATACGCAGTATTTT
CDR3aa: CASSLLSLAGADTQYF

abundance: few
len: 14
d_gene: .
v_gene: TRBV11-1
j_gene: TRBJ1-1
CDR3nt: TGTGCCAGCAGCTTAGGTACCAGGAACACTGAAGCTTTCTTT
CDR3aa: CASSLGTRNTEAFF

abundance: .
len: 14
d_gene: .
v_gene: TRBV11-2
j_gene: TRBJ1-6
CDR3nt: TGTGCCAGCAGCTTAACGGACGGGGATTCACCCCTCCACTTT
CDR3aa: CASSLTDGDSPLHF

abundance: .
len: 18
d_gene: TRBD1
v_gene: TRBV5-1
j_gene: TRBJ2-2
CDR3nt: TGCGCCAGCAGCTCCCACTCCCGGACAGGGGGCGCGGCCGGGGAGCTGTTTTTT
CDR3aa: CASSSHSRTGGAAGELFF

abundance: .
len: 16
d_gene: TRBD1
v_gene: TRBV19
j_gene: TRBJ2-2
CDR3nt: TGTGCCAGTAACAGGAGGGACAGGGGGCTGCCCGGGGAGCTGTTTTTT
CDR3aa: CASNRRDRGLPGELFF

abundance: .
len: 13
d_gene: TRBD1
v_gene: TRBV2
j_gene: TRBJ1-1
CDR3nt: TGTGCCGGGTCGACAGGGGGGAACACTGAAGCTTTCTTT
CDR3aa: CAGSTGGNTEAFF

abundance: .
len: 14
d_gene: TRBD1
v_gene: TRBV5-4
j_gene: TRBJ2-7
CDR3nt: TGTGCCAGCAGCTTCGGGACAGGGGTTCGGGAGCAGTACTTC
CDR3aa: CASSFGTGVREQYF

abundance: .
len: 19
d_gene: TRBD2
v_gene: TRBV5-1
j_gene: TRBJ2-3
CDR3nt: TGCGCCAGCAGCTTGAACCCGACTAGCGGGGGGTCAGTCCCAGATACGCAGTATTTT
CDR3aa: CASSLNPTSGGSVPDTQYF

abundance: .
len: 18
d_gene: TRBD2
v_gene: TRBV4-2
j_gene: TRBJ2-2
CDR3nt: TGTGCCAGCAGCCAAGAACCGAGTGGGGGGGAGAACACCGGGGAGCTGTTTTTT
CDR3aa: CASSQEPSGGENTGELFF

abundance: .
len: 15
d_gene: .
v_gene: TRBV19
j_gene: TRBJ2-4
CDR3nt: TGTGCCAGTAGTATGGGGATAGGGGGTTTTGACATTCAGTACTTC
CDR3aa: CASSMGIGGFDIQYF

abundance: .
len: 17
d_gene: TRBD1
v_gene: TRBV10-3
j_gene: TRBJ1-3
CDR3nt: TGTGCCATCAGTGAGTCGCCAGGACAGGGTGGTGGAAACACCATATATTTT
CDR3aa: CAISESPGQGGGNTIYF

abundance: .
len: 17
d_gene: .
v_gene: TRBV7-2
j_gene: TRBJ1-3
CDR3nt: TGTGCCAGCAGCTCGCAAGCCCTGAGGGGGACGGGAAACACCATATATTTT
CDR3aa: CASSSQALRGTGNTIYF

abundance: few
len: 14
d_gene: TRBD2
v_gene: TRBV3-1/TRBV3-2
j_gene: TRBJ2-5
CDR3nt: TGTGCCAGCGGTCTAGTAGCGGGGGAAGAGACCCAGTACTTC
CDR3aa: CASGLVAGEETQYF

abundance: .
len: 15
d_gene: TRBD1
v_gene: TRBV2
j_gene: TRBJ1-2
CDR3nt: TGTGCCAGCAGCCGAGGGGGCTCCCAGAAGGATGGCTACACCTTC
CDR3aa: CASSRGGSQKDGYTF

abundance: .
len: 17
d_gene: TRBD2
v_gene: TRBV4-1
j_gene: TRBJ2-7
CDR3nt: TGCGCCAGCAGCCAAGCTTTGGTGGCTAGCGGGGGCTACGAGCAGTACTTC
CDR3aa: CASSQALVASGGYEQYF

abundance: .
len: 14
d_gene: TRBD2
v_gene: TRBV6-5
j_gene: TRBJ2-1
CDR3nt: TGTGCCAGCAGTCACAAGCGGGAGAAGAATGAGCAGTTCTTC
CDR3aa: CASSHKREKNEQFF

abundance: few
len: 14
d_gene: .
v_gene: TRBV7-2
j_gene: TRBJ2-2
CDR3nt: TGTGCCAGCAGCTTTAGCGCGAACACCGGGGAGCTGTTTTTT
CDR3aa: CASSFSANTGELFF

abundance: .
len: 13
d_gene: TRBD1
v_gene: TRBV7-3
j_gene: TRBJ1-1
CDR3nt: TGTGCCAGCAGCACGGACAGGTTCACTGAAGCTTTCTTT
CDR3aa: CASSTDRFTEAFF

abundance: .
len: 13
d_gene: .
v_gene: TRBV6-6
j_gene: TRBJ2-1
CDR3nt: TGTGCCAGCAGTCCTCGAGGTATCAATGAGCAGTTCTTC
CDR3aa: CASSPRGINEQFF

abundance: .
len: 14
d_gene: .
v_gene: TRBV6-1
j_gene: TRBJ2-1
CDR3nt: TGTGCCAGCAGTGAGGACAGCTCCTACAATGAGCAGTTCTTC
CDR3aa: CASSEDSSYNEQFF

abundance: .
len: 15
d_gene: .
v_gene: TRBV19
j_gene: TRBJ1-1
CDR3nt: TGTGCCAGTAGTGGGCGGGCGTTGGGATTCACTGAAGCTTTCTTT
CDR3aa: CASSGRALGFTEAFF

abundance: .
len: 13
d_gene: TRBD1
v_gene: TRBV19
j_gene: TRBJ1-2
CDR3nt: TGTGCCAGTAGTACGGGGACAGGGCCTGGCTACACCTTC
CDR3aa: CASSTGTGPGYTF

abundance: .
len: 14
d_gene: TRBD1
v_gene: TRBV2
j_gene: TRBJ1-2
CDR3nt: TGTGCCAGCAGTGTCCTGGGACAGGGTTGGGGCTACACCTTC
CDR3aa: CASSVLGQGWGYTF

abundance: .
len: 15
d_gene: TRBD2
v_gene: TRBV27
j_gene: TRBJ2-1
CDR3nt: TGTGCCAGCAGAGACCTAGCGGGAGGGAGGAATGAGCAGTTCTTC
CDR3aa: CASRDLAGGRNEQFF

abundance: .
len: 15
d_gene: TRBD2
v_gene: TRBV7-3
j_gene: TRBJ2-3
CDR3nt: TGTGCCAGCAGCTTAAAGCGGGGACCCACAGATACGCAGTATTTT
CDR3aa: CASSLKRGPTDTQYF

abundance: .
len: 19
d_gene: TRBD1
v_gene: TRBV7-8
j_gene: TRBJ1-1
CDR3nt: TGTGCCAGCAGCCCCCAAAGTCCACGGACAGGGGCTAAAAACACTGAAGCTTTCTTT
CDR3aa: CASSPQSPRTGAKNTEAFF

abundance: few
len: 17
d_gene: TRBD1
v_gene: TRBV19
j_gene: TRBJ1-1
CDR3nt: TGTGCCAGTAGTATCCGACAGGGGGCAAAGATGGGGACTGAAGCTTTCTTT
CDR3aa: CASSIRQGAKMGTEAFF

abundance: .
len: 13
d_gene: TRBD1
v_gene: TRBV5-1
j_gene: TRBJ1-5
CDR3nt: TGCGCCAGCAGGAGGGACAGGGATCAGCCCCAGCATTTT
CDR3aa: CASRRDRDQPQHF

abundance: .
len: 13
d_gene: .
v_gene: TRBV30
j_gene: TRBJ2-1
CDR3nt: TGTGCCTGGAGCCGGAAACAAGTGGCGGATGGGTTCTTC
CDR3aa: CAWSRKQVADGFF

abundance: .
len: 17
d_gene: .
v_gene: TRBV18
j_gene: TRBJ1-1
CDR3nt: TGTGCCAGCTCACCACAGGTCGAGACCGGGACACACACTGAAGCTTTCTTT
CDR3aa: CASSPQVETGTHTEAFF

abundance: .
len: 16
d_gene: TRBD2
v_gene: TRBV27
j_gene: TRBJ2-5
CDR3nt: TGTGCCAGCAGTTTTTTAGCGGGAGGGGCACAAGAGACCCAGTACTTC
CDR3aa: CASSFLAGGAQETQYF

abundance: many
len: 15
d_gene: TRBD1
v_gene: TRBV7-3
j_gene: TRBJ1-1
CDR3nt: TGTGCCAGCAGCTTAATTGGGACAGGGGACACTGAAGCTTTCTTT
CDR3aa: CASSLIGTGDTEAFF

abundance: .
len: 16
d_gene: TRBD1
v_gene: TRBV19
j_gene: TRBJ1-4
CDR3nt: TGTGCCAGTAGTAGGACAGGGTTTAGAGCTAATGAAAAACTGTTTTTT
CDR3aa: CASSRTGFRANEKLFF

abundance: few
len: 14
d_gene: .
v_gene: TRBV7-9
j_gene: TRBJ2-7
CDR3nt: TGTGCCAGCAGCTTGGAGTTTGGATCCTACGAGCAGTACTTC
CDR3aa: CASSLEFGSYEQYF

abundance: .
len: 16
d_gene: TRBD1
v_gene: TRBV9
j_gene: TRBJ1-2
CDR3nt: TGTGCCAGCAGCGTAGAATATTGGACAGGGGGCTCTGGCTACACCTTC
CDR3aa: CASSVEYWTGGSGYTF

abundance: .
len: 14
d_gene: TRBD1
v_gene: TRBV18
j_gene: TRBJ2-5
CDR3nt: TGTGCCAGCTCACCATCCAGGGGGCTGGAGACCCAGTACTTC
CDR3aa: CASSPSRGLETQYF

abundance: .
len: 14
d_gene: .
v_gene: TRBV15
j_gene: TRBJ1-2
CDR3nt: TGTGCCACCAGCAGAGAGAGATCAACTGGTGGCTACACCTTC
CDR3aa: CATSRERSTGGYTF

abundance: .
len: 15
d_gene: TRBD1
v_gene: TRBV7-8
j_gene: TRBJ2-1
CDR3nt: TGTGCCAGCAGCTTTCGGGACAGGACTTCCAATGAGCAGTTCTTC
CDR3aa: CASSFRDRTSNEQFF

abundance: .
len: 16
d_gene: TRBD1
v_gene: TRBV6-4
j_gene: TRBJ1-4
CDR3nt: TGTGCCAGCAGCAAGGACAGGAGAGCAACTAATGAAAAACTGTTTTTT
CDR3aa: CASSKDRRATNEKLFF

abundance: .
len: 16
d_gene: .
v_gene: TRBV2
j_gene: TRBJ2-6
CDR3nt: TGTGCCAGCAGTTCCTCGCGGGATTCTGGGGCCAACGTCCTGACTTTC
CDR3aa: CASSSSRDSGANVLTF

abundance: .
len: 15
d_gene: .
v_gene: TRBV2
j_gene: TRBJ2-2
CDR3nt: TGTGCCAGCAGAGTGACAGGCGCGAACACCGGGGAGCTGTTTTTT
CDR3aa: CASRVTGANTGELFF

abundance: .
len: 14
d_gene: TRBD1
v_gene: TRBV19
j_gene: TRBJ1-2
CDR3nt: TGTGCCAGTAGGGGACAGGACCTTAACTATGGCTACACCTTC
CDR3aa: CASRGQDLNYGYTF

abundance: .
len: 16
d_gene: TRBD1
v_gene: TRBV5-6
j_gene: TRBJ1-3
CDR3nt: TGTGCCAGCAGCCAGCCGGGACAGGGAAGAAGAAACACCATATATTTT
CDR3aa: CASSQPGQGRRNTIYF

abundance: .
len: 16
d_gene: .
v_gene: TRBV19
j_gene: TRBJ2-3
CDR3nt: TGTGCCAGTAGTAATCGGGGGAGGTGGGGTGCAGATACGCAGTATTTT
CDR3aa: CASSNRGRWGADTQYF

abundance: medium-sized
len: 15
d_gene: .
v_gene: TRBV4-1
j_gene: TRBJ1-2
CDR3nt: TGCGCCAGCAGCCAAGATTTCGGGGGTGGAGATGGCTACACCTTC
CDR3aa: CASSQDFGGGDGYTF

abundance: once
len: 13
d_gene: .
v_gene: TRBV27
j_gene: TRBJ1-1
CDR3nt: TGTGCCAGCGTGATTACCGGCGGCACTGAAGCTTTCTTT
CDR3aa: CASVITGGTEAFF